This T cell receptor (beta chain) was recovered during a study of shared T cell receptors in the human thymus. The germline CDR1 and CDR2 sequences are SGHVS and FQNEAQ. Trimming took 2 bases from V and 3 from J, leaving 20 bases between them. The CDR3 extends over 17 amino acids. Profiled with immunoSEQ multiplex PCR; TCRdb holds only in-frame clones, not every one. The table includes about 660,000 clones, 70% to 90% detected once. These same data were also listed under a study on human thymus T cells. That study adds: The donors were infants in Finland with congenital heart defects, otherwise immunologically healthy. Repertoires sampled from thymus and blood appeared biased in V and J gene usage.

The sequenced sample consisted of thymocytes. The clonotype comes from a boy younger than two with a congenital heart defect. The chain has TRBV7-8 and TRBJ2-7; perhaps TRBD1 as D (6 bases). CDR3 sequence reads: CASSLSADSQSNYEQYF. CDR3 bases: TGTGCCAGCAGCTTATCCGCGGACAGTCAGTCGAACTACGAGCAGTACTTC.